The 9 T cell receptor beta chains in this list originate from one sample, sequenced in a study of cytomegalovirus exposure and HLA in healthy donors. 13 Jbeta primers and 60 Vbeta primers were used for the PCR. Clones were sequenced by immunoSEQ multiplex PCR, and TCRdb holds only the in-frame ones, with some missing. Of 65,000 to 70,000 clones listed, roughly 79% are singletons. The sample was PBMCs. Receptors were obtained from a middle-aged man in good health and CMV-seronegative.

In DNA, the CDR3 is TGTGCCTGGGGGAGACCGGGACTAGCTCGACATGAGCAGTTCTTC. The encoded protein is CAWGRPGLARHEQFF. The chain carries TRBV30 and TRBJ2-1; 9 positions match TRBD2. The CDR3 extends over 15 amino acids. The trim removed 5 bases at V and 8 bases at J, leaving 13 bases unmatched. Germline CDR1 and CDR2: GTSNPN and SVGIG (reference sequence).

This sequence joins TRBV18 and TRBJ1-2, with 9 bases matching TRBD1. The CDR3 loop spans 13 amino acids. Germline CDR1 is KGHSH and CDR2 is LQKENI. The trim removed 3 bases at V and 8 bases at J, leaving 4 bases unmatched. DNA of the CDR3: TGTGCCAGCTCACCGCGGGACAGGGAAGGCTACACCTTC. Amino acids: CASSPRDREGYTF.

This clone was detected once. The chain joins TRBV28 to TRBJ1-1; 11 nucleotides line up with TRBD1. The CDR3 contains 15 residues. Germline V gives CDR1 MDHEN, CDR2 SYDVKM. The junction had 7 bases not matched to a gene; V was cut back by 6 bases and J by 4 bases. The CDR3 coding sequence is TGTGCCAGCAGAGCCCCCGGGACAGGGGGCACTGAAGCTTTCTTT. It is translated as CASRAPGTGGTEAFF.

V usage is TRBV15 and J usage is TRBJ2-1; D possibly corresponds to TRBD1 (6 bases). The CDR3 consists of 13 residues. Trimming removed 6 bases from V and 3 bases from J, with 9 bases in between. The V gene's germline CDR1 is LNHNV and CDR2 YYDKDF (reference sequence). CDR3 DNA: TGTGCCACCAGTGCGACAGGCTACAATGAGCAGTTCTTC. Translation: CATSATGYNEQFF.

V and J are TRBV7-9 and TRBJ1-2; 8 positions match TRBD1. The V and J ends lost 5 bases and 7 bases, in that order; junction bases with no gene match: 12. The CDR3 contains 15 residues. The germline V gene encodes CDR1 SEHNR and CDR2 FQNEAQ (reference sequence). CDR3 nucleotides: TGTGCCAGCAGCCAACCGGGACAGGAGCTTAGTGGCTACACCTTC. This codes for CASSQPGQELSGYTF.

The chain carries TRBV4-3 and TRBJ2-5; possibly TRBD2 for D (6 bases). The J call could be wrong; TRBJ2-7 is a better fit for the DNA end. Germline V gene sequence: CDR1 LGHNA, CDR2 YSLEER. The CDR3 covers 17 residues. CDR3 protein: CASSQDSGPRGSYEQYF. The CDR3 DNA follows: TGCGCCAGCAGCCAAGATAGCGGACCCAGAGGTTCCTACGAGCAGTACTTC.

The chain couples TRBV4-3 to TRBJ1-1; D call uncertain. CDR1 is LGHNA and CDR2 is YSLEER in the germline V gene. Between the trimmed V and J ends, which lost 0 bases and 1 base, there was a span of 6 bases. This CDR3 has 14 residues. The CDR3 DNA reads as TGCGCCAGCAGCCAAGATCGCGGGAACACTGAAGCTTTCTTT. This gives the protein CASSQDRGNTEAFF.

This sequence joins TRBV6-5 and TRBJ1-2, with D unresolved. Germline CDR1 reads MNHEY; CDR2 reads SVGAGI. Trimming removed 6 bases at V and 4 bases at J, with 15 bases between. This CDR3 region has 14 residues. The CDR3 sequence is CASRTPGGSYGYTF. The CDR3 region has the DNA TGTGCCAGCAGGACCCCCGGAGGATCCTATGGCTACACCTTC.

V gene TRBV4-2 combines with J gene TRBJ1-5, with TRBD1 matching 8 bases. The length of the CDR3 is 15 residues. Germline lookup yields CDR1 LGHNA and CDR2 YNFKEQ. V lost 3 bases and J lost 6; bases outside the gene matches: 7. CDR3 in DNA: TGTGCCAGCAGCCATACCAGGGGGCATCGTCAGCCCCAGCATTTT. This encodes CASSHTRGHRQPQHF.